The clone carrying this T cell receptor beta chain was found a few times. What it recognizes is unknown. V trimming: 4 bases; J trimming: 5 bases; junction bases outside the gene matches: 8. This CDR3 contains 15 residues. From germline, CDR1 is SGHNT and CDR2 YYREEE (reference sequence). Quantitative molecular-barcoded 5'-RACE generated the TCR beta libraries. TCRdb used MiXCR to reprocess the 5' RACE reads, holding one entry per CDR3 protein. The table has about 540,000 distinct CDR3 sequences, roughly an eighth seen once; the top ten hold around 7%. The sample belongs to a study of CD8 T cells in ankylosing spondylitis. Notes on the study in general: Previous work reported some of these motif variants in the synovial fluid and blood of reactive arthritis. CD8+ disease-linked clones were present at relatively low frequencies in blood. Ankylosing spondylitis blood seemed to carry a telltale TCR beta motif made of several highly homologous variants. Significantly higher representation of disease-linked clones was reported for matched ankylosing spondylitis synovial fluid.

The material sequenced was blood, either unsorted or a sorted T cell fraction (not recorded which). The receptor comes from a male donor with ankylosing spondylitis. The V and J genes are TRBV5-4 and TRBJ2-1; 8 bases match TRBD2. CDR3 DNA: TGTGCCAGCAGCCCTGGGACTAGAAGTAACAATGAGCAGTTCTTC. Encoded protein: CASSPGTRSNNEQFF.